Described below is a single T cell receptor (beta chain) sequence and its context. This specimen belongs to a study of blood T cell repertoires in COVID-19. The method was immunoSEQ multiplex PCR; TCRdb's version includes in-frame clones alone and lacks a portion of them. In the table there are almost 200,000 clones, about nine tenths of which are singletons. Germline CDR1 SGHRS, CDR2 YFSETQ. Between the trimmed V and J ends, which lost 0 bases and 4 bases, there was a span of 17 bases. This CDR3 region has 16 residues. This sequence joins TRBV5-1 and TRBJ2-7; TRBD1 might be the D (6 bases). Sequenced: peripheral blood. The TCR was taken from a woman aged 70-85 years with acute or convalescent COVID-19. In DNA form, the CDR3 reads TGCGCCAGCAGCTTGGGGTCAGGGGTAGGGAAATACGAGCAGTACTTC. Translated: CASSLGSGVGKYEQYF.